The 8 T cell receptor beta chains in this list originate from one sample, sequenced in a study of T-cell reconstitution after alpha-beta-depleted transplantation in children. Preparation of the TCRbeta library involved a method that used unique molecular identifiers. Each CDR3 protein is one row after TCRdb ran MiXCR on the PCR reads. The sample carries roughly 420,000 distinct CDR3 sequences, about 17% recorded once. The sequencing here drew on PBMCs, mostly from graft donor cells, taken 360 days after TCRalphabeta/CD19-depleted stem cell transplant. These receptors were obtained from a boy younger than two who had a stem cell transplant for Wiskott-Aldrich syndrome, so the T cells may come from the graft donor.

The genes are TRBV19 and TRBJ1-5; D may be TRBD1 (5 bases). There are 13 residues in the CDR3. V was pared by 3 bases and J by 7 bases, with 10 bases between. Germline V CDR1 and CDR2: LNHDA, SQIVND (reference sequence). In DNA form, the CDR3 reads TGTGCCAGTAGTATCAGGGACGGCCAGCCCCAGCATTTT. It is translated as CASSIRDGQPQHF. Complete variable domain (other parts from reference TRBV19 and TRBJ1-5): DGGITQSPKYLFRKEGQNVTLSCEQNLNHDAMYWYRQDPGQGLRLIYYSQIVNDFQKGDIAEGYSVSREKKESFPLTVTSAQKNPTAFYLCASSIRDGQPQHFGDGTRLSIL.

This clonotype was counted between two and nine times. The chain couples TRBV5-4 to TRBJ2-1; 11 bases fit TRBD2. Germline V gives CDR1 SGHNT, CDR2 YYREEE (reference sequence). Trimming at V came to 1 base and at J to 0 bases, leaving 9 bases not matched to a gene. The CDR3 is 19 residues long. CDR3 loop: CASSLRGHSGRASYNEQFF. The CDR3 DNA is TGTGCCAGCAGCTTGCGAGGGCATAGCGGGAGGGCCTCCTACAATGAGCAGTTCTTC.

This rearrangement joins TRBV6-1 to TRBJ1-4; the match to TRBD1 covers 7 bases. The germline V gene encodes CDR1 MNHNS and CDR2 SASEGT. With V trimmed by 6 bases and J by 8 bases, 9 bases remained unmatched. This CDR3 region has 14 residues. DNA of the CDR3: TGTGCCAGCAGCCGAGGGACAGTTCGGGAAAAACTGTTTTTT. This translates into CASSRGTVREKLFF.

This clonotype was observed a few times. The gene calls are TRBV24-1 and TRBJ2-1; TRBD1 might be the D (5 bases). The germline gives CDR1 KGHDR, CDR2 SFDVKD. V was pared by 4 bases and J by 4 bases, with 7 bases between. The CDR3 contains 13 residues. The CDR3 region has the DNA TGTGCCACCAGTGAGGGGCGGTACAATGAGCAGTTCTTC. Protein product: CATSEGRYNEQFF.

The rearrangement joins TRBV29-1 to TRBJ2-5; TRBD1 is a possible D gene (6 bases). This CDR3 has 13 residues. The V end was cut by 6 bases, the J end by 4 bases, with 15 bases between. Germline V gives CDR1 SQVTM, CDR2 ANQGSEA. In DNA, the CDR3 is TGCAGCGTATTTCCGGGACAAGGAGAGACCCAGTACTTC. Amino acid sequence: CSVFPGQGETQYF. The entire variable domain, with the rest obtained from reference TRBV29-1 and TRBJ2-5, is as follows: SAVISQKPSRDICQRGTSLTIQCQVDSQVTMMFWYRQQPGQSLTLIATANQGSEATYESGFVIDKFPISRPNLTFSTLTVSNMSPEDSSIYLCSVFPGQGETQYFGPGTRLLVL.

The gene calls are TRBV5-1 and TRBJ2-5, with D maybe TRBD1 (6 bases). V shed 2 bases and J shed 4 bases, with 12 bases lying between them. The CDR3 consists of 14 residues. Per germline, CDR1 SGHRS and CDR2 YFSETQ. The CDR3 DNA is TGCGCCAGCAGCTTTAGGTGGGGGCGAGAGACCCAGTACTTC. This codes for CASSFRWGRETQYF.

This clonotype appeared a few times. The rearrangement joins TRBV20-1 to TRBJ2-7; 9 positions agree with TRBD2. This CDR3 is 17 amino acids long. CDR1 is DFQATT and CDR2 is SNEGSKA in the germline V gene (reference sequence). With 4 bases clipped from V and 2 bases from J, the junction kept 15 bases outside the gene matches. CDR3: CSATYPRSSGRPYEQYF. In nucleotides, the CDR3 is TGCAGTGCTACTTATCCCCGATCGAGCGGGAGGCCCTACGAGCAGTACTTC.

This clonotype was seen more than once but under ten times. The chain links TRBV29-1 to TRBJ1-2, with 10 bases fitting TRBD1. V dropped 6 bases and J dropped 3; count of bases not matched to a gene: 7. The V gene's germline CDR1 is SQVTM and CDR2 ANQGSEA. This CDR3 has 14 amino acids. This chain's CDR3 is CSVKGTGDDYGYTF. Here the CDR3 DNA reads TGCAGCGTCAAAGGGACAGGGGACGACTATGGCTACACCTTC.